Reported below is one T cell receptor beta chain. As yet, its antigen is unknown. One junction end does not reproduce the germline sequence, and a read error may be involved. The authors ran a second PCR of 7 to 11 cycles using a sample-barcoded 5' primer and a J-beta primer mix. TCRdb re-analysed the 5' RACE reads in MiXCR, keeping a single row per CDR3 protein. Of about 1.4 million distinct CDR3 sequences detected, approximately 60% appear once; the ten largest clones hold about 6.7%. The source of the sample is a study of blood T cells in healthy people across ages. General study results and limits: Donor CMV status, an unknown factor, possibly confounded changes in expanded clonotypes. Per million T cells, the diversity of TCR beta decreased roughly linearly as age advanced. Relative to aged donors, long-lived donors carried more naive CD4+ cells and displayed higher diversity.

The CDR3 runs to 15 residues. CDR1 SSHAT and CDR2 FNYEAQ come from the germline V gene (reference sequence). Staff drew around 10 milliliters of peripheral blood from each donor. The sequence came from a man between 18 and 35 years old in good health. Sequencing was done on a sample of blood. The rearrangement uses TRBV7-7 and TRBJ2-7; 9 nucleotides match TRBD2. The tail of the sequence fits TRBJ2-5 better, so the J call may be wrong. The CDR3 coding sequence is TGTGCTAGCAGCCTACAGAGCGGGGGGCGGGAGACCCAGTACTTC. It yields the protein CASSLQSGGRETQYF.